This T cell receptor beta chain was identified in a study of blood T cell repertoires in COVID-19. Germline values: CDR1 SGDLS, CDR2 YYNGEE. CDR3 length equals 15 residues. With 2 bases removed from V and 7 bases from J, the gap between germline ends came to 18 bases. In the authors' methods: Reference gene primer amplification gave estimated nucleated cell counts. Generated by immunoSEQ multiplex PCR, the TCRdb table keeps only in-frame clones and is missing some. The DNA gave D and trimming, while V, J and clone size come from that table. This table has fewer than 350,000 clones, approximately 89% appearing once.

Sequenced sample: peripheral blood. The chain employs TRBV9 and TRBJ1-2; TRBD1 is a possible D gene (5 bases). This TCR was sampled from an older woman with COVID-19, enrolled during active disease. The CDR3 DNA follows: TGTGCCAGCAGCGTGCGGGAGACAGCGCGGGGTGGCTACACCTTC. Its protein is CASSVRETARGGYTF.